The 14 T cell receptor beta chains given below trace back to one sample, sequenced in a study of cytomegalovirus exposure and HLA in healthy donors. The PCR had 60 Vbeta and 13 Jbeta primers. TCRdb keeps only in-frame clones here, not all; method: immunoSEQ multiplex PCR. The top ten clones hold about 4.3% of a sample with some 150,000 clones, about 80% of them seen once. Sequencing input: PBMCs. These receptors were obtained from a young man in good health and CMV-seronegative.

This clone was found a few times. Other DNA sequences in this sample translate to the same CDR3. The V gene is TRBV7-9, the J gene TRBJ1-5; D call uncertain. This CDR3 has 14 amino acids. Germline CDR1 reads SEHNR; CDR2 reads FQNEAQ (reference sequence). V was cut by 1 base and J by 3 bases, with 7 bases left in between. In DNA form, the CDR3 reads TGTGCCAGCAGCTTAGACGGGTTCAATCAGCCCCAGCATTTT. Protein sequence: CASSLDGFNQPQHF.

The chain uses TRBV5-4 and TRBJ2-1, with TRBD1 identical over 9 bases. The CDR3 spans 14 residues. Germline V gene lookup returns CDR1 SGHNT and CDR2 YYREEE (reference sequence). The V gene end was trimmed by 4 bases and the J gene end by 3 bases; junction bases not matched to a gene: 2. The CDR3 loop reads CASSPGQGYNEQFF. The DNA of the CDR3 is TGTGCCAGCAGCCCGGGACAGGGCTACAATGAGCAGTTCTTC.

The rearrangement joins TRBV10-3 to TRBJ2-1; D is ambiguous. Germline values: CDR1 ENHRY, CDR2 SYGVKD. V was clipped by 7 bases and J by 5 bases, with 6 bases between them. The CDR3 length is 11 residues. CDR3 in amino acids: CAITENNEQFF. CDR3 coding DNA: TGTGCCATCACCGAGAACAATGAGCAGTTCTTC.

V is TRBV28 and J is TRBJ2-3, with 7 positions matching TRBD2. The V segment lost 11 bases and the J segment 8 bases; nucleotides outside the gene matches: 13. CDR1 MDHEN and CDR2 SYDVKM come from the germline V gene. CDR3 length: 13 amino acids. The CDR3 is CAGSGLAEATQYF. DNA for the CDR3: TGTGCCGGCTCAGGGCTAGCGGAGGCTACGCAGTATTTT.

This clone was picked up one time. CDR3 bases: TGTGCCAGCAGCTTTCCCCAGACAGAAGCTGAAGCTTTCTTT. This gives the protein CASSFPQTEAEAFF. The genes are TRBV7-2 and TRBJ1-1; the D gene is possibly TRBD1 (5 bases). CDR1 is SGHTA, CDR2 FQGNSA, per germline. The CDR3 is 14 residues long. With 3 bases removed from V and 6 bases from J, the gap between germline ends came to 14 bases.

The chain carries TRBV28 and TRBJ2-2; 8 bases fit TRBD2. CDR1 is MDHEN, CDR2 SYDVKM, per germline. The CDR3 has 14 amino acids. V gave up 8 bases and J gave up 7 bases; unmatched junction bases: 9. The CDR3 loop is CASRGGLAHGELFF. In DNA form, the CDR3 reads TGTGCCAGCCGCGGAGGACTAGCCCACGGGGAGCTGTTTTTT.

The count of this clone is one. The rearrangement uses TRBV27 and TRBJ1-2, with TRBD1 as a possible D gene (6 bases). Germline V lookup: CDR1 MNHEY, CDR2 SMNVEV (reference sequence). The CDR3 runs 14 residues. V was shortened by 5 bases and J by 3 bases, with 13 bases between the two germline ends. The CDR3 DNA sequence: TGTGCCAGCAGTCCTCAGACAGGCTACTATGGCTACACCTTC. The encoded protein is CASSPQTGYYGYTF.

The chain recombines TRBV11-2 with TRBJ1-1, with D perhaps matching TRBD1 (6 bases). Germline CDR1 and CDR2: SGHAT and FQNNGV. There are 14 residues in the CDR3. V was shortened by 5 bases and J by 5 bases, with 15 bases between the two germline ends. CDR3 sequence: CASSMGAIGTEAFF. Here the CDR3 DNA reads TGTGCCAGCAGCATGGGGGCGATCGGGACTGAAGCTTTCTTT.

This chain joins TRBV28 and TRBJ2-7, with 9 nucleotides matching TRBD1. Losses at the gene ends were 4 bases for V and 6 bases for J; bases not matched to a gene: 7. The CDR3 totals 14 residues. Germline CDR1 and CDR2: MDHEN and SYDVKM. CDR3 nucleotides: TGTGCCAGCAGTTGGGACAGGGATTTCCGCGAGCAGTACTTC. Protein: CASSWDRDFREQYF.

J is TRBJ2-7 and V is TRBV5-8; TRBD1 agrees at 9 bases. The CDR3 has 15 residues. In germline, CDR1 is SGHTS, CDR2 YDEGEE. V was clipped by 4 bases and J by 3 bases; unmatched bases: 8. CDR3 protein: CASSLGTGRNYEQYF. The DNA for the CDR3 is TGTGCCAGCAGCCTAGGGACAGGGAGGAACTACGAGCAGTACTTC. Filled out from reference TRBV5-8 and TRBJ2-7, the complete variable domain reads EAGVTQSPTHLIKTRGQQATLRCSPISGHTSVYWYQQALGLGLQFLLWYDEGEERNRGNFPPRFSGRQFPNYSSELNVNALELEDSALYLCASSLGTGRNYEQYFGPGTRLTVT.

The V call is TRBV6-7, the J call TRBJ2-3; 7 bases are shared with TRBD2. TRBV6-7 is an ORF, with its function uncertain. The CDR3 runs 15 residues. Trimming took 5 bases from V and 1 from J; bases not matched to a gene: 6. In DNA, the CDR3 is TGTGCCAGCAGTACCACTAGCGAGGGCACAGATACGCAGTATTTT. Translation gives CASSTTSEGTDTQYF.

The chain employs TRBV2 and TRBJ1-2, with a tentative D call TRBD1 (6 bases). The CDR3 length is 16 residues. Germline assignment: CDR1 SNHLY and CDR2 FYNNEI. V dropped 1 base and J dropped 4 bases, with 16 bases sitting between them. CDR3 loop: CASSEVGWGRGYGYTF. The CDR3 region has the DNA TGTGCCAGCAGTGAAGTCGGGTGGGGGCGCGGCTATGGCTACACCTTC.

The chain couples TRBV29-1 to TRBJ1-5; 8 bases are a match to TRBD1. The V and J ends lost 2 bases and 2 bases, in that order; junction bases with no gene match: 5. The germline CDR1 and CDR2 sequences are SQVTM and ANQGSEA. This CDR3 has 15 residues. The CDR3 here is CSVEITGGGNQPQHF. The CDR3 coding sequence is TGCAGCGTTGAAATCACAGGGGGTGGCAATCAGCCCCAGCATTTT. The whole variable domain, filled in from reference TRBV29-1 and TRBJ1-5, reads SAVISQKPSRDICQRGTSLTIQCQVDSQVTMMFWYRQQPGQSLTLIATANQGSEATYESGFVIDKFPISRPNLTFSTLTVSNMSPEDSSIYLCSVEITGGGNQPQHFGDGTRLSIL.

This clone has just a few counts. This chain uses TRBV6-1 with TRBJ1-5, with TRBD1 identical over 7 bases. The CDR3 length is 14 residues. Germline V lookup: CDR1 MNHNS, CDR2 SASEGT. V shed 4 bases, J shed 4 bases, and the junction held 4 bases outside the gene matches. CDR3 amino acids: CASSVKTGNQPQHF. The CDR3 DNA follows: TGTGCCAGCAGTGTGAAGACAGGGAATCAGCCCCAGCATTTT.